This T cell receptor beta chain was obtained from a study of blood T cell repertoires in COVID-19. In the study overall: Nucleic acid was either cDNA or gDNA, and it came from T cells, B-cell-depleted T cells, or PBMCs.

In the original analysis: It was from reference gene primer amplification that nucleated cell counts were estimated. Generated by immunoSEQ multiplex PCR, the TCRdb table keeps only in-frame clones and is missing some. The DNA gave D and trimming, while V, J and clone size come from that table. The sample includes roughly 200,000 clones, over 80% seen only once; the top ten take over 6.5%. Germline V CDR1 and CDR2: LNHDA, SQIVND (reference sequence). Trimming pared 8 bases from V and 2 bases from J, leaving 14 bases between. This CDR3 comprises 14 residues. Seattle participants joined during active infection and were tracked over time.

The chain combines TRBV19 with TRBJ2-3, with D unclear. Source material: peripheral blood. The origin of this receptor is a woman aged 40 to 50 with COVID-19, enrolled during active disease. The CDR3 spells CASREELFTDTQYF. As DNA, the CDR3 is TGTGCCAGTCGTGAGGAACTGTTCACAGATACGCAGTATTTT.